This TCR beta chain was observed in a study of spatial heterogeneity in lung cancer. There are many counts of this clonotype. TCRdb independently ran MiXCR on the 5' RACE reads; one entry per CDR3 protein. The sample includes 70,000 to 90,000 distinct CDR3 sequences, 10% to 15% of them seen just once. Indicated time point: sample taken at primary tumor resection. Whole RNA was taken from tumor, nontumor lung or frozen PBMC; it was then sequenced unsorted. CDR3 length equals 15 residues. Germline CDR1 reads SEHNR; CDR2 reads FQNEAQ (reference sequence). J was trimmed by 2 bases and V by 5 bases; bases with no gene match: 7.

Sequenced here: PBMCs, sampled at surgery. This clonotype was obtained from a male donor with early-stage non-small cell lung cancer. J is TRBJ2-3 and V is TRBV7-9, with TRBD2 matching 7 bases. The CDR3 protein is CASSLFLAATDTQYF. The CDR3 coding sequence is TGTGCCAGCAGCCTCTTTCTAGCGGCCACAGATACGCAGTATTTT.